The sample holds a few counts of the clone carrying this TCR beta chain. Antigen: not known. One end of the junction is discordant with germline, which a read error may explain. This record belongs to a study of T cells in Graves' hyperthyroidism and ophthalmopathy. Study-level results: Among thyroid clonotypes expanded above 0.001, most also appeared in blood.

The CDR3 sequence is 14 residues long. Germline V CDR1 and CDR2: MNHEY, SVGEGT. Amplification of TCR beta CDR3 regions used RNA as the template. HTBI primers were the set used in a first-round RT-PCR of the TCR CDR3. TCRdb re-called the multiplex PCR reads with MiXCR, one entry per CDR3 protein. The sample shows 300,000 to 400,000 distinct CDR3 sequences, roughly 20% of them seen only once. The origin of this receptor is a woman aged 50 to 60 with Graves' hyperthyroidism. Input material: blood. This chain uses TRBV6-2 or TRBV6-3 with TRBJ2-1; 10 positions agree with TRBD2. CDR3 nucleotides: TGTGCCAGCAGGATAGCGGGGGGACGCAATGAGCGGTTCTTC. The encoded protein is CASRIAGGRNERFF.